This is a list of T cell receptor beta chains from one sample in a study of blood T cell repertoires in COVID-19. The table came from immunoSEQ multiplex PCR; TCRdb's copy has only in-frame clones and leaves some out. This sample yields around 270,000 clones, of which 80% to 90% are seen a single time; about 4.3% belongs to the top ten. What was sequenced was PBMCs or T cells enriched from blood (not recorded which). These receptors were obtained from a woman between 25 and 40 years old who had recovered from COVID-19. Both conserved end residues are part of each CDR3. Fields, in order: clone size, J gene, V gene, D gene, CDR3 protein, CDR3 DNA. D genes are given only for firm matches. Only some rows state a clone size, as once, few, many or a class for expanded clones.

-	TRBJ1-1	TRBV6-5	-	CASVVSARANTEAFF	TGTGCCAGCGTCGTCAGCGCCAGGGCGAACACTGAAGCTTTCTTT
once	TRBJ1-2	TRBV6-5	TRBD1	CASTLGGTGKGYTF	TGTGCCAGCACCTTAGGGGGGACAGGGAAGGGCTACACCTTC
-	TRBJ2-7	TRBV28	-	CASRGPGMYEQYF	TGTGCCAGCAGAGGGCCAGGGATGTACGAGCAGTACTTC
-	TRBJ1-2	TRBV4-1	TRBD1	CVSSQPARGQGANYGYTF	TGCGTCAGCAGCCAACCAGCCCGGGGACAGGGGGCCAACTATGGCTACACCTTC
-	TRBJ2-7	TRBV5-6	TRBD1	CASSFGTVHEQYF	TGTGCCAGCAGCTTCGGGACAGTTCACGAGCAGTACTTC
-	TRBJ1-5	TRBV6-5	-	CASSLQGDQPQHF	TGTGCCAGCAGCCTACAGGGTGATCAGCCCCAGCATTTT
once	TRBJ2-1	TRBV18	TRBD1	CASSPSFGTGDNEQFF	TGTGCCAGCTCACCATCCTTCGGGACAGGGGACAATGAGCAGTTCTTC
-	TRBJ1-5	TRBV7-9	TRBD1	CASSPDRGKSFF	TGTGCCAGCAGCCCGGACAGGGGAAAATCCTTTTTT
once	TRBJ2-2	TRBV28	TRBD1	CATRGLGGAFNTGELFF	TGTGCCACGCGCGGTTTAGGGGGCGCCTTTAACACCGGGGAGCTGTTTTTT
-	TRBJ1-2	TRBV19	TRBD1	CASSNRDRGSRNYGYTF	TGTGCCAGTAGTAACCGGGACAGGGGGTCTAGGAACTATGGCTACACCTTC
many	TRBJ1-5	TRBV28	-	CASSLPNRVRSNQPQHF	TGTGCCAGCAGTCTACCAAACAGGGTACGGAGCAATCAGCCCCAGCATTTT
few	TRBJ2-1	TRBV29-1	-	CSVQNVGAGEQFF	TGCAGCGTCCAAAATGTGGGCGCGGGTGAGCAGTTCTTC
-	TRBJ2-5	TRBV15	-	CATSRDGTGGEETQYF	TGTGCCACCAGCAGAGATGGAACCGGCGGAGAAGAGACCCAGTACTTC
-	TRBJ1-2	TRBV10-3	-	CATPGNSGVPGYTF	TGTGCCACCCCGGGAAATAGTGGGGTCCCTGGCTACACCTTC
-	TRBJ2-1	TRBV13	TRBD2	CASSKTSGGGEQFF	TGTGCCAGCAGCAAGACTAGCGGGGGGGGTGAGCAGTTCTTC
-	TRBJ2-1	TRBV5-8	TRBD2	CASRKSKGLGPNEQFF	TGTGCCAGCAGGAAGAGTAAGGGACTAGGCCCCAATGAGCAGTTCTTC
-	TRBJ2-2	TRBV28	TRBD2	CASSSEPQPGLAGGPHTGELFF	TGTGCCAGCAGTTCTGAACCTCAGCCGGGACTAGCGGGAGGGCCGCACACCGGGGAGCTGTTTTTT
-	TRBJ1-1	TRBV4-1	-	CASSQNPGPTEAFF	TGCGCCAGCAGCCAAAACCCTGGGCCCACTGAAGCTTTCTTT
-	TRBJ2-2	TRBV28	-	CATSWGWGDANTGELFF	TGTGCCACCTCCTGGGGCTGGGGCGACGCGAACACCGGGGAGCTGTTTTTT
-	TRBJ2-4	TRBV19	-	CASSIVGGSDIQYF	TGTGCCAGTAGTATAGTTGGGGGGTCGGACATTCAGTACTTC
-	TRBJ1-4	TRBV24-1	-	CATSDFSRGINEKLFF	TGTGCCACCAGTGATTTCTCAAGGGGGATTAATGAAAAACTGTTTTTT
-	TRBJ2-3	TRBV5-1	TRBD2	CASSWGLAGQGSGTDTQYF	TGCGCCAGCAGCTGGGGACTAGCGGGACAAGGTTCCGGGACAGATACGCAGTATTTT
-	TRBJ2-7	TRBV7-2	-	CASSFIGDIYEQYF	TGTGCCAGCAGCTTTATAGGGGACATCTACGAGCAGTACTTC
-	TRBJ2-1	TRBV4-1	TRBD2	CASSPRTSGGAGNYNEQFF	TGCGCCAGCAGCCCACGGACTAGCGGGGGGGCCGGGAACTACAATGAGCAGTTCTTC
-	TRBJ2-3	TRBV27	-	CASSLSLAQDTQYF	TGTGCCAGCAGTTTATCGTTGGCTCAAGATACGCAGTATTTT
-	TRBJ1-2	TRBV7-9	-	CASSLILGTDGYTF	TGTGCCAGCAGCTTAATACTAGGTACTGACGGCTACACCTTC
-	TRBJ1-3	TRBV28	-	CASSLWKGFSSGNTIYF	TGTGCCAGCAGTTTATGGAAGGGGTTCAGCTCTGGAAACACCATATATTTT
-	TRBJ1-2	TRBV18	TRBD1	CASSPTGEVASFF	TGTGCCAGCTCACCAACAGGGGAAGTGGCCTCGTTCTTC
-	TRBJ2-7	TRBV28	TRBD1	CASSLGAGGNIADEQYF	TGTGCCAGCAGCCTAGGGGCAGGGGGCAATATTGCGGACGAGCAGTACTTC
-	TRBJ1-2	TRBV27	-	CASSFRDFPKGYTF	TGTGCCAGCAGTTTCCGGGACTTCCCAAAGGGCTACACCTTC
-	TRBJ2-2	TRBV2	TRBD2	CATPGLGAGELFF	TGTGCCACGCCAGGACTAGGTGCCGGGGAGCTGTTTTTT
-	TRBJ2-5	TRBV13	TRBD2	CASTLAGEPYMTQETQYF	TGTGCCAGCACCTTAGCGGGAGAGCCCTACATGACGCAAGAGACCCAGTACTTC
-	TRBJ1-6	TRBV28	TRBD1	CASKPGQPSSYNSPLHF	TGTGCCAGCAAACCGGGACAGCCTAGCTCCTATAATTCACCCCTCCACTTT
-	TRBJ2-2	TRBV6-5	-	CASSYEGRTGELFF	TGTGCCAGCAGTTACGAGGGGAGGACCGGGGAGCTGTTTTTT
-	TRBJ2-7	TRBV30	TRBD1	CAWTQGQGAFYEQYF	TGTGCCTGGACCCAAGGACAGGGGGCGTTCTACGAGCAGTACTTC
-	TRBJ2-2	TRBV6-4	TRBD1	CASSVDRGSTGELFF	TGTGCCAGCAGTGTAGACAGGGGAAGCACCGGGGAGCTGTTTTTT
-	TRBJ1-3	TRBV2	TRBD1	CASSLDRAGNTIYF	TGTGCCAGCAGCCTTGACAGGGCTGGAAACACCATATATTTT
-	TRBJ1-1	TRBV3-1/TRBV3-2	-	CASSHSAEAFF	TGTGCCAGCAGCCATTCTGCTGAAGCTTTCTTT
-	TRBJ2-3	TRBV5-1	-	CASTLAGGTSTDTQYF	TGCGCCAGCACCCTGGCGGGCGGAACTAGCACAGATACGCAGTATTTT
once	TRBJ1-4	TRBV15	-	CATSRDQGPLSVMFF	TGTGCCACCAGCAGAGATCAGGGCCCCTTAAGTGTTATGTTTTTT
-	TRBJ2-5	TRBV6-5	-	CASTKEGAKTQYF	TGTGCCAGCACCAAGGAGGGGGCCAAGACCCAGTACTTC
-	TRBJ2-5	TRBV4-2	-	CASSQDDGSVKTQYF	TGTGCCAGCAGCCAAGATGACGGTAGCGTGAAGACCCAGTACTTC
-	TRBJ1-1	TRBV5-6	-	CASSQGPRNTEAFF	TGTGCCAGCAGCCAGGGCCCCAGGAACACTGAAGCTTTCTTT
-	TRBJ2-6	TRBV5-8	-	CASSFQFSGANVLTF	TGTGCCAGCAGCTTCCAGTTCTCTGGGGCCAACGTCCTGACTTTC
-	TRBJ2-1	TRBV19	-	CASSMDDRSYNEQFF	TGTGCCAGTAGTATGGACGACAGGTCCTACAATGAGCAGTTCTTC
once	TRBJ1-4	TRBV5-1	TRBD1	CASSSGQGGATNEKLFF	TGCGCCAGCAGCTCGGGACAGGGTGGGGCAACTAATGAAAAACTGTTTTTT
-	TRBJ2-5	TRBV28	-	CASTGRPRETQYF	TGTGCCAGCACCGGGAGACCGAGGGAGACCCAGTACTTC
-	TRBJ1-2	TRBV2	TRBD1	CASSEWGQGDYGYTF	TGTGCCAGCAGTGAATGGGGACAGGGGGACTATGGCTACACCTTC
-	TRBJ1-6	TRBV5-1	TRBD1	CASSTTGQGRSPLHF	TGCGCCAGCTCCACGACGGGACAGGGTCGTTCACCCCTCCACTTT
-	TRBJ2-3	TRBV30	TRBD2	CAWSLGTSGSSTDTQYF	TGTGCCTGGAGTTTAGGGACTAGCGGAAGTAGCACAGATACGCAGTATTTT
few	TRBJ1-5	TRBV27	TRBD1	CASSFGSGTGFQHF	TGTGCCAGCAGTTTCGGCTCCGGGACAGGGTTCCAGCATTTT
-	TRBJ2-7	TRBV19	-	CASSIDPGEDYEQYF	TGTGCCAGTAGTATAGATCCCGGGGAGGACTACGAGCAGTACTTC
-	TRBJ1-1	TRBV3-1/TRBV3-2	-	CASSQRTFTEAFF	TGTGCCAGCAGCCAACGGACTTTCACTGAAGCTTTCTTT
-	TRBJ2-2	TRBV19	-	CASTSLRTGELFF	TGTGCCAGTACTAGCTTGCGGACCGGGGAGCTGTTTTTT
-	TRBJ2-3	TRBV27	TRBD2	CASSLLLAGVGGAPDTQYF	TGTGCCAGCAGTTTACTCTTAGCGGGAGTTGGGGGGGCCCCAGATACGCAGTATTTT
-	TRBJ1-2	TRBV28	-	CASRERAANPKYGYTF	TGTGCCAGCAGGGAGAGGGCAGCCAACCCTAAGTATGGCTACACCTTC
-	TRBJ2-7	TRBV10-2	-	CASSESGGSYEQYF	TGCGCCAGCAGTGAGTCGGGGGGTTCCTACGAGCAGTACTTC
once	TRBJ1-2	TRBV20-1	-	CSAPGPVGYTF	TGCAGTGCTCCTGGGCCCGTGGGCTACACCTTC